The 2 T cell receptor beta chains given below trace back to one sample, sequenced in a study of blood T cell repertoires in COVID-19. Assay used: immunoSEQ multiplex PCR; TCRdb lists only in-frame clones, some missing. This sample has some 340,000 clones, with 83% found just once. The material sequenced was peripheral blood. The receptors derive from a man aged 25 to 40 with active or convalescent COVID-19.

The V gene is TRBV2, the J gene TRBJ2-7; the match to TRBD2 covers 8 bases. Trimming at V came to 7 bases and at J to 2 bases, leaving 7 bases not matched to a gene. Germline loops: CDR1 SNHLY, CDR2 FYNNEI. The CDR3 loop spans 14 amino acids. The CDR3 sequence is CASKAAGAAYEQYF. The CDR3 DNA is TGTGCCAGCAAGGCAGCGGGGGCCGCCTACGAGCAGTACTTC.

V gene TRBV6-6 combines with J gene TRBJ1-4, with TRBD1 matching 8 bases. This CDR3 region has 14 residues. Germline CDR1 and CDR2: MNHNY and SVGAGI (reference sequence). Trimming cost V 4 bases and J 8 bases; bases outside gene matches: 6. CDR3 sequence (DNA): TGTGCCAGCAGTTTCGGACAGGGTAGGGAAAAACTGTTTTTT. Translation gives CASSFGQGREKLFF.